The clone carrying this T cell receptor (beta chain) was seen a single time. No antigen is known for it. This sample was included in a study of brain metastases from non-small cell lung cancer. CDR1 SGHRS and CDR2 YFSETQ come from the germline V gene. The CDR3 is 16 residues long. J lost 4 bases, V lost 1 base, and 4 bases had no gene match. Data came from immunoSEQ multiplex PCR; TCRdb stores just in-frame clones and leaves some out. The sample has 14,000 to 15,000 clones, about 83% seen once. Study observations and caveats: Paired brain metastases and primary tumors largely shared TCR repertoires. Compared with their matched primary tumors, about 64% of brain metastases showed expanded T-cell clones. Brain metastases had lower T-cell infiltration than primary tumors.

The V and J genes are TRBV5-1 and TRBJ2-6; 8 bases map to TRBD2. The sequencing sample was made of primary lung tumor tissue. The TCR comes from a donor at least 40 years old with non-small cell lung cancer. CDR3 sequence: CASSLKRGSGANVLTF. CDR3 in DNA: TGCGCCAGCAGCTTGAAGCGGGGGTCGGGGGCCAACGTCCTGACTTTC.